This TCR beta chain was captured in a study of blood T cell repertoires in COVID-19. About the study: Whether acute or convalescent, the COVID-19 samples came from the United States, Italy and Spain. PBMCs, B-cell-depleted T cells, or T cells were the source of the cDNA or gDNA that made up the material.

How the authors handled the data: Using reference gene primer amplification, nucleated cell counts were estimated. Clones were read by immunoSEQ multiplex PCR, and TCRdb kept only the in-frame ones, dropping some. V, J and clone size reflect that table, while D and trimming were determined from the DNA. The profile shows some 140,000 clones, roughly 83% of them singletons. This CDR3 comprises 14 residues. The germline CDR1 and CDR2 sequences are MNHEY and SVGAGI. V lost 7 bases and J lost 3; bases outside the gene matches: 8. The receptor's source is a woman aged 60 to 75 with acute or convalescent COVID-19. The chain has TRBV6-5 and TRBJ2-7; 8 nucleotides line up with TRBD2. Source material: peripheral blood. This chain's CDR3 is CASKSGGEVYEQYV. The CDR3 nucleotides read TGTGCCAGCAAGTCGGGAGGGGAAGTCTACGAGCAGTACGTC.